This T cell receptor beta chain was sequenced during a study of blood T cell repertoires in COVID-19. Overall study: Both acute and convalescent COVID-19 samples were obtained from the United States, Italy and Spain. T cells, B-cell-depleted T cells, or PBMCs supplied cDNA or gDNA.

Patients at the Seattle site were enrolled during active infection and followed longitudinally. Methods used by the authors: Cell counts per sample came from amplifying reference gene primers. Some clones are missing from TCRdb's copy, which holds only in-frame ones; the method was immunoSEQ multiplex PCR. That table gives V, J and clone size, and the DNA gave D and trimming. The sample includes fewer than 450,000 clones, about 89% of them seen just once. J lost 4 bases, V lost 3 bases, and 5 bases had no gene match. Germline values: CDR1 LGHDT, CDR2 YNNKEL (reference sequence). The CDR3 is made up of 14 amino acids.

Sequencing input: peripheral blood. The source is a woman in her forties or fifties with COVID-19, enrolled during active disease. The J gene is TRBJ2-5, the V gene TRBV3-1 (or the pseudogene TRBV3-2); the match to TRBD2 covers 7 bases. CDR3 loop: CASSHLAARETQYF. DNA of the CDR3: TGTGCCAGCAGCCATCTAGCGGCGAGAGAGACCCAGTACTTC.